The 21 T cell receptor beta chains reported below all come from one sample, sequenced in a study of naive CD8 T cells in extremely preterm neonates. Sequenced by immunoSEQ multiplex PCR; TCRdb stores in-frame clones only, minus some. The sample records 5,000 to 6,500 clones, around 97% being singletons. The sequencing input was naive CD8+ T cells from blood. These receptors were obtained from a human donor in good health.

This chain links TRBV7-3 with TRBJ2-4; the match to TRBD2 covers 14 bases. After removal of 0 bases from V and 7 bases from J, the junction contained 5 bases not matched to a gene. The CDR3 covers 17 residues. CDR1 SGHTA and CDR2 FQGTGA come from the germline V gene. CDR3: CASSLTGTSGRNNIQYF. In nucleotides, the CDR3 is TGTGCCAGCAGCTTAACCGGGACTAGCGGGAGAAATAACATTCAGTACTTC.

The chain is built from TRBV7-8 and TRBJ2-3; TRBD1 might be the D (6 bases). CDR1 is SGHVS, CDR2 FQNEAQ, per germline. The CDR3 loop spans 16 amino acids. The V and J ends lost 4 bases and 5 bases respectively, with 19 bases between them. CDR3 sequence: CASSSSRDTRRDTQYF. In DNA form, the CDR3 reads TGTGCCAGCAGCTCAAGTAGGGACACTCGGAGAGATACGCAGTATTTT.

The chain recombines TRBV28 with TRBJ1-6; D possibly corresponds to TRBD1 (5 bases). V lost 2 bases to trimming and J lost 6 bases, with 14 bases between them. CDR1 MDHEN and CDR2 SYDVKM come from the germline V gene. The CDR3 runs 16 residues. The DNA of the CDR3 is TGTGCCAGCAGTTTAATGCAGGGAAAAACTAATTCACCCCTCCACTTT. Its protein is CASSLMQGKTNSPLHF.

The genes are TRBV28 and TRBJ2-5; 7 bases are a match to TRBD1. The end of the DNA is better explained by TRBJ2-7, so the J call may be wrong. This CDR3 has 12 residues. The germline V gene has CDR1 MDHEN and CDR2 SYDVKM. The chain's CDR3 is CASREGGNEQYF. The CDR3 DNA follows: TGTGCCAGCAGAGAAGGGGGCAACGAGCAGTACTTC.

The CDR3 region is CASSHNNRGGRQPQHF. The CDR3 nucleotides are TGTGCCAGCAGCCATAACAATAGGGGGGGACGTCAGCCCCAGCATTTT. V gene TRBV7-8 combines with J gene TRBJ1-5; the D gene is possibly TRBD1 (6 bases). CDR3 length: 16 residues. Germline lookup yields CDR1 SGHVS and CDR2 FQNEAQ. The V and J ends lost 5 bases and 6 bases respectively, with 20 bases between them.

The gene calls are TRBV30 and TRBJ1-5; maybe TRBD1 (5 bases). The germline V gene encodes CDR1 GTSNPN and CDR2 SVGIG (reference sequence). The CDR3 is made up of 15 amino acids. Trimming removed 2 bases at V and 4 bases at J, with 15 bases between. CDR3 amino acids: CAWSYQGGGNQPQHF. CDR3 DNA sequence: TGTGCCTGGAGTTATCAGGGTGGAGGGAATCAGCCCCAGCATTTT.

The gene calls are TRBV2 and TRBJ2-1; D is possibly TRBD2 (6 bases). CDR3 length: 19 residues. The germline V and J ends were trimmed by 3 bases and 4 bases, with 25 bases remaining between them. CDR1 and CDR2 (germline): SNHLY, FYNNEI. In DNA, the CDR3 is TGTGCCAGCAGTGAGGGGGGTTGGGAAACTAGAGGGATATACAATGAGCAGTTCTTC. Translating it yields CASSEGGWETRGIYNEQFF.

The V gene is TRBV9, the J gene TRBJ2-5, with a weak D call TRBD1 (6 bases). V was clipped by 4 bases and J by 4 bases, with 14 bases between them. The CDR3 length is 14 residues. Germline loops: CDR1 SGDLS, CDR2 YYNGEE. The CDR3 DNA reads as TGTGCCAGCAGCTCCGGGACAACAGGAGAGACCCAGTACTTC. This sequence encodes CASSSGTTGETQYF.

The chain carries TRBV16 and TRBJ1-1; D gene unclear. CDR1 is KGHSY, CDR2 FQNENV, per germline. V was cut by 3 bases and J by 0 bases, with 8 bases left in between. This CDR3 contains 14 residues. CDR3 in DNA: TGTGCCAGCAGCCAGGCACAGATGAACACTGAAGCTTTCTTT. Protein product: CASSQAQMNTEAFF.

The chain couples TRBV5-1 to TRBJ1-2; TRBD1 is a possible D gene (5 bases). CDR1 is SGHRS and CDR2 is YFSETQ in the germline V gene. With 3 bases removed from V and 3 bases from J, the gap between germline ends came to 15 bases. CDR3 length: 15 residues. The DNA of the CDR3 is TGCGCCAGCAGCTCCTCCCGGGGGGGGGACTATGGCTACACCTTC. It codes for CASSSSRGGDYGYTF.

The chain uses TRBV7-2 and TRBJ2-5; maybe TRBD2 (5 bases). With 1 base removed from V and 1 base from J, the gap between germline ends came to 16 bases. This CDR3 has 17 amino acids. CDR1 SGHTA and CDR2 FQGNSA come from the germline V gene. The CDR3 loop is CASSLGSAGGPQETQYF. The CDR3 nucleotides are TGTGCCAGCAGCTTAGGCTCGGCAGGAGGCCCCCAAGAGACCCAGTACTTC.

V gene TRBV6-1 combines with J gene TRBJ2-6; D may be TRBD1 (6 bases). The CDR3 extends over 16 amino acids. Trimming pared 4 bases from V and 2 bases from J, leaving 12 bases between. Per germline, CDR1 MNHNS and CDR2 SASEGT. The CDR3 sequence is CASSGQVTPGANVLTF. Written as DNA, the CDR3 is TGTGCCAGCAGTGGACAGGTTACACCTGGGGCCAACGTCCTGACTTTC.

The chain uses TRBV5-6 and TRBJ1-4; 8 bases are shared with TRBD1. Germline V gives CDR1 SGHDT, CDR2 YYEEEE. CDR3 length equals 16 residues. V trimming: 2 bases; J trimming: 13 bases; junction bases outside the gene matches: 16. This CDR3 reads CASSFFPSDRDKRLFF. CDR3 coding DNA: TGTGCCAGCAGCTTTTTCCCGTCGGACAGGGATAAGCGACTGTTTTTT.

This clone was observed once. This chain connects TRBV7-6 to TRBJ1-4; the D gene is possibly TRBD1 (5 bases). The CDR3 contains 14 residues. Between the trimmed V and J ends, which lost 5 bases and 8 bases, there was a span of 15 bases. Germline CDR1 is SGHVS and CDR2 is FNYEAQ. CDR3 residues: CASSKGGDGEKLFF. CDR3 DNA: TGTGCCAGCAGCAAGGGCGGGGACGGGGAAAAACTGTTTTTT.

V and J are TRBV7-2 and TRBJ2-2; TRBD1 might be the D (6 bases). V was pared by 1 base and J by 5 bases, with 11 bases between. The germline V gene has CDR1 SGHTA and CDR2 FQGNSA. The CDR3 consists of 15 residues. The chain's CDR3 is CASSLVRGKTGELFF. The CDR3 DNA reads TGTGCCAGCAGCTTAGTCAGGGGTAAAACCGGGGAGCTGTTTTTT.

This chain links TRBV7-8 with TRBJ2-5; no clear D. Trimming left V 5 bases short and J 4 bases short, with 11 bases between. This CDR3 is built from 13 residues. In germline, CDR1 is SGHVS, CDR2 FQNEAQ. The CDR3 DNA reads TGTGCCAGCAGCCGGGTCTTCTTAGAGACCCAGTACTTC. It encodes CASSRVFLETQYF.

This clone was seen a single time. V gene TRBV10-3 combines with J gene TRBJ2-5; TRBD2 matches at 12 bases. With the DNA end fitting TRBJ2-7 better, the J assignment may be wrong. Germline V lookup: CDR1 ENHRY, CDR2 SYGVKD. The CDR3 extends over 13 amino acids. The CDR3 sequence is CAIRTSGGDEQYF. As DNA, the CDR3 is TGTGCCATCAGGACTAGCGGGGGCGACGAGCAGTACTTC.

This clone was found a few times. The rearrangement uses TRBV4-2 and TRBJ1-4, with D possibly TRBD1 on 5 matching bases. V was pared by 0 bases and J by 8 bases, with 10 bases between. Germline CDR1 reads LGHNA; CDR2 reads YNFKEQ. CDR3 length: 14 amino acids. The CDR3 is CASSQDSSGEKLFF. CDR3 sequence (DNA): TGTGCCAGCAGCCAAGATTCATCAGGGGAAAAACTGTTTTTT.

The count of this clone is one. The rearrangement links TRBV11-3 to TRBJ2-1; D possibly corresponds to TRBD1 (6 bases). The germline V gene encodes CDR1 SGHNT and CDR2 YENEEA. The CDR3 is 13 residues long. Trimming stripped 5 bases from V and 9 bases from J, with 14 bases between. Here the CDR3 DNA reads TGTGCCAGCAGCCCCTCCCCGACAGGTGAGCAGTTCTTC. Protein: CASSPSPTGEQFF.

The V gene is TRBV7-8, the J gene TRBJ1-5, with a possible D match to TRBD1 (6 bases). The CDR3 has 13 amino acids. Trimming stripped 3 bases from V and 6 bases from J, with 9 bases between. Germline V CDR1 and CDR2: SGHVS, FQNEAQ. The CDR3 DNA is TGTGCCAGCAGCTTGATCAGGGGTCAGCCCCAGCATTTT. This sequence encodes CASSLIRGQPQHF.

The CDR3 DNA sequence: TGTGCCAGCAGCCAATATGGGACTAGCGGGAGGGCCTCCTACGAGCAGTACTTC. The encoded protein is CASSQYGTSGRASYEQYF. The chain combines TRBV4-2 with TRBJ2-7; 16 positions agree with TRBD2. This CDR3 contains 18 residues. Germline trimming cut 2 bases from V and 0 bases from J; bases unmatched to any gene: 4. CDR1 is LGHNA, CDR2 YNFKEQ, per germline.